This T cell receptor beta chain came from a study of OX40 agonist ivuxolimab in advanced cancers. Study-wide results and limits: Among the lowest levels of clonal expansion were found in partial responders at 0.1-3.0 mg/kg. Fewer expanded clones were found on average in CD4+ than in CD8+ T cells.

The CDR3 totals 13 residues. Trimming removed 6 bases from V and 5 bases from J, with 13 bases in between. Germline V lookup: CDR1 LGHNT, CDR2 FRNRAP. Profiling relied on immunoSEQ multiplex PCR, and the TCRdb table lists in-frame clones only, not all of them. The sample yields more than 40,000 clones, about 91% seen once. For this clone: The antigen is not known.

Source: CD4+ or CD8+ T cells sorted from blood, taken in a trial of the OX40 agonist ivuxolimab. The receptor's source is an adult with an advanced solid tumor such as melanoma, head and neck, liver or kidney cancer. The rearrangement joins TRBV12-5 to TRBJ1-1, with D tentatively TRBD1 (6 bases). The CDR3 region is CASGTGQITEAFF. DNA for the CDR3: TGTGCTAGTGGAACGGGACAAATAACTGAAGCTTTCTTT.